A single sample is the source of the 5 T cell receptor beta chains below, sequenced in a study of radiotherapy plus CTLA-4 blockade in lung cancer. Measured with immunoSEQ multiplex PCR; TCRdb has only the in-frame clones, and not every one. The table has about 27,000 clones, about 73% seen once. Sequencing was performed on peripheral blood, taken from a patient treated with radiotherapy plus ipilimumab. These receptors were obtained from a human donor with non-small cell lung cancer who had stable disease on radiotherapy plus ipilimumab.

This clone was seen just once. The V call is TRBV7-8, the J call TRBJ2-2; 8 bases match TRBD1. Germline CDR1 reads SGHVS; CDR2 reads FQNEAQ. The CDR3 totals 16 residues. The J segment lost 4 bases and the V segment lost 3 bases, leaving 7 bases of the junction unmatched. CDR3 DNA: TGTGCCAGCAGCTTCCGGGACAGGCTACTCACCGGGGAGCTGTTTTTT. Amino acids: CASSFRDRLLTGELFF.

The V gene is TRBV5-1, the J gene TRBJ1-1, with 8 bases that match TRBD1. With V trimmed by 6 bases and J by 0 bases, 13 bases remained unmatched. The CDR3 is made up of 17 amino acids. Germline values: CDR1 SGHRS, CDR2 YFSETQ. Written as DNA, the CDR3 is TGCGCCAGCACGTACCTCGGGACAGGCGATATGAACACTGAAGCTTTCTTT. Residues: CASTYLGTGDMNTEAFF.

V and J are TRBV5-8 and TRBJ2-3; TRBD2 is a possible D gene (5 bases). Trimming removed 4 bases from V and 0 bases from J, with 12 bases in between. This CDR3 has 15 amino acids. The germline CDR1 and CDR2 sequences are SGHTS and YDEGEE. The CDR3 bases are TGTGCCAGCAGCCTGTTGGGAGACAGCACAGATACGCAGTATTTT. Translation: CASSLLGDSTDTQYF.

This clone was detected a few times. The chain joins TRBV19 to TRBJ2-7; TRBD2 matches 9 bases. This CDR3 is 13 amino acids long. The germline gives CDR1 LNHDA, CDR2 SQIVND (reference sequence). V was pared by 5 bases and J by 3 bases, with 2 bases of the junction left unmatched. The CDR3 DNA reads as TGTGCCAGTAGTTTGCGGGAGGGCTACGAGCAGTACTTC. Its translation is CASSLREGYEQYF.

Details on this clone: Other DNA sequences in this sample translate to the same CDR3. This sequence joins TRBV7-9 and TRBJ2-3; 16 positions match TRBD2. The CDR3 totals 18 residues. V gave up 5 bases and J gave up 4 bases; unmatched junction bases: 9. CDR1 and CDR2 (germline): SEHNR, FQNEAQ (reference sequence). In DNA, the CDR3 is TGTGCCAGCAGCGCGGCCCCGGGACTAGCGGGAGGGGCAGATACGCAGTATTTT. Translated, it gives CASSAAPGLAGGADTQYF.